These T cell receptor beta chains were read from a single sample in a study of control samples from healthy donors and cancer patients. The method was immunoSEQ multiplex PCR; TCRdb's version includes in-frame clones alone and lacks a portion of them. The sample records about 94,000 clones, 90% being singletons. The sequenced sample consisted of blood. The receptor source for this set is a woman between 18 and 30 years old in good health. CDR3s include the opening cysteine and the closing phenylalanine or tryptophan. Fields, in order: V gene, J gene, CDR3 length, CDR3 protein.

V: TRBV19
J: TRBJ2-5
length: 16
CDR3: CASSTPTSGGLETQYF

V: TRBV19
J: TRBJ1-5
length: 14
CDR3: CASSIGQGGQPQHF

V: TRBV3-1/TRBV3-2
J: TRBJ1-2
length: 15
CDR3: CASSQDASYHHGYTF

V: TRBV7-3
J: TRBJ1-3
length: 14
CDR3: CASSDGTDGNTIYF

V: TRBV19
J: TRBJ2-3
length: 12
CDR3: CASSIKRDTQYF

V: TRBV4-1
J: TRBJ1-1
length: 14
CDR3: CASSQPGQNTEAFF

V: TRBV7-8
J: TRBJ2-1
length: 14
CDR3: CASSLAPGTHKQFF

V: TRBV27
J: TRBJ2-7
length: 15
CDR3: CASSLSGGRSYEQYF

V: TRBV7-9
J: TRBJ1-1
length: 14
CDR3: CASSVGTGHAEAFF

V: TRBV7-2
J: TRBJ2-5
length: 13
CDR3: CASSLFHSETQYF